Presented here are 21 T cell receptor beta chains from one specimen sequenced in a study of graft-versus-host responses after intestinal transplantation. No antigens are known for them. TCRdb keeps only in-frame clones here, not all; method: immunoSEQ multiplex PCR. Altogether 130,000 or so clones are present, approximately 90% being singletons, with the ten largest covering around 0.15%. The sequencing here drew on unstimulated CD4+ T cells sorted from spleen or lymph node cells, taken before intestinal transplant. Receptors were obtained from a human donor who received an intestinal transplant.

The chain couples TRBV5-1 to TRBJ2-5; 9 bases agree with TRBD2. The CDR3 covers 15 residues. After removal of 4 bases from V and 4 bases from J, the junction contained 8 bases not matched to a gene. Germline lookup yields CDR1 SGHRS and CDR2 YFSETQ. The CDR3 coding sequence is TGCGCCAGCAGCGAAGCGGGGGGCCCGCCAGAGACCCAGTACTTC. This translates into CASSEAGGPPETQYF.

This chain uses TRBV6-5 with TRBJ1-3; D is possibly TRBD1 (5 bases). Germline CDR1 reads MNHEY; CDR2 reads SVGAGI. The V end lost 5 bases, the J end lost 4 bases, and 9 bases lay between the germline ends. The length of the CDR3 is 13 residues. The CDR3: CASSEDRGNTIYF. The CDR3 nucleotides are TGTGCCAGCAGTGAAGACAGAGGAAACACCATATATTTT.

This chain connects TRBV5-1 to TRBJ2-5; no clear D. This CDR3 comprises 13 residues. V lost 1 base to trimming and J lost 1 base, with 5 bases between them. Germline lookup yields CDR1 SGHRS and CDR2 YFSETQ. The CDR3 here is CASSLPGQETQYF. CDR3 DNA sequence: TGCGCCAGCAGCTTGCCGGGCCAAGAGACCCAGTACTTC.

The chain combines TRBV18 with TRBJ2-7, with D tentatively TRBD2 (5 bases). Per germline, CDR1 KGHSH and CDR2 LQKENI. Trimming cost V 3 bases and J 0 bases, with 12 bases left between them. The length of the CDR3 is 15 residues. CDR3 nucleotides: TGTGCCAGCTCACCCCGAATTGGGAGCTCCTACGAGCAGTACTTC. Residues: CASSPRIGSSYEQYF.

V and J are TRBV19 and TRBJ1-2; D not certain. CDR3 size: 15 residues. The germline gives CDR1 LNHDA, CDR2 SQIVND (reference sequence). V lost 5 bases to trimming and J lost 3 bases, with 16 bases between them. In DNA, the CDR3 is TGTGCCAGTAGTCCTTACAGTCACACCGACTATGGCTACACCTTC. Translating it yields CASSPYSHTDYGYTF.

This chain connects TRBV5-6 to TRBJ2-7, with TRBD1 matching over 9 bases. V was pared by 0 bases and J by 6 bases, with 7 bases of the junction left unmatched. Germline CDR1 and CDR2: SGHDT and YYEEEE. CDR3 size: 15 residues. This CDR3 is CASSLGDRDVSEQYF. The CDR3 coding sequence is TGTGCCAGCAGCTTGGGGGACAGGGACGTGAGCGAGCAGTACTTC.

The chain has TRBV19 and TRBJ1-5; D might be TRBD1 (5 bases). The CDR3 runs 14 residues. V shed 3 bases and J shed 5 bases, with 11 bases lying between them. Germline V CDR1 and CDR2: LNHDA, SQIVND (reference sequence). CDR3 sequence reads: CASSMRVGDQPQHF. For the CDR3, the DNA is TGTGCCAGTAGTATGAGGGTGGGGGATCAGCCCCAGCATTTT.

CDR3 residues: CASSRIAGGEQFF. The CDR3 bases are TGTGCCAGCAGCCGGATAGCGGGGGGGGAGCAGTTCTTC. The rearrangement uses TRBV7-2 and TRBJ2-1; 11 bases align to TRBD2. CDR3 size: 13 residues. Germline lookup yields CDR1 SGHTA and CDR2 FQGNSA. V lost 5 bases, J lost 10 bases, and 4 bases stayed unmatched.

The rearrangement uses TRBV11-2 and TRBJ2-7; TRBD1 aligns across 8 bases. V shed 5 bases and J 0 bases; nucleotides not matched to a gene: 6. CDR1 and CDR2 from the germline V gene are SGHAT and FQNNGV. This CDR3 comprises 15 residues. CDR3 sequence: CASSRGQGVSYEQYF. CDR3 nucleotide sequence: TGTGCCAGCAGCCGCGGACAGGGCGTCTCCTACGAGCAGTACTTC.

The J gene is TRBJ1-5, the V gene TRBV12-5; TRBD1 might be the D (5 bases). Per the germline V gene, CDR1 is LGHNT and CDR2 is FRNRAP. This CDR3 contains 14 residues. Trimming took off 6 bases at V and 3 bases at J, with 12 bases between the two ends. The CDR3 spells CASGQGTLNQPQHF. CDR3 in DNA: TGTGCTAGTGGCCAGGGTACCCTCAATCAGCCCCAGCATTTT.

The chain recombines TRBV29-1 with TRBJ1-1; D is ambiguous. V gave up 7 bases and J gave up 4 bases, with 19 bases separating them. The CDR3 spans 14 residues. Germline V gene data show CDR1 as SQVTM and CDR2 as ANQGSEA. This chain's CDR3 is CSAKLHTGSTEAFF. The CDR3 DNA follows: TGCAGCGCCAAACTCCATACGGGAAGCACTGAAGCTTTCTTT.

The chain combines TRBV27 with TRBJ2-1; TRBD1 matches at 9 bases. V trimming: 7 bases; J trimming: 5 bases; junction bases outside the gene matches: 6. Looked up from germline, CDR1 is MNHEY and CDR2 is SMNVEV (reference sequence). The CDR3 is 14 residues long. CDR3 nucleotides: TGTGCCAGCACTCCGGGACAGGGAAACAATGAGCAGTTCTTC. Its translation: CASTPGQGNNEQFF.

The chain carries TRBV19 and TRBJ1-5; 11 bases are shared with TRBD1. Trimming took 7 bases from V and 6 from J; bases not matched to a gene: 8. CDR3 size: 15 residues. Germline CDR1 is LNHDA and CDR2 is SQIVND (reference sequence). For the CDR3, the DNA is TGTGCCAGTAACCGGGACAGGGGGATGAGTCAGCCCCAGCATTTT. It encodes CASNRDRGMSQPQHF.

The chain is built from TRBV27 and TRBJ1-2; perhaps TRBD1 as D (6 bases). The germline V gene has CDR1 MNHEY and CDR2 SMNVEV (reference sequence). The CDR3 runs 12 residues. V was clipped by 8 bases and J by 7 bases, with 14 bases between them. The DNA for the CDR3 is TGTGCCAGCTCGGATCGGGGGCTTGGCTACACCTTC. It is translated as CASSDRGLGYTF.

With respect to this clone: Other DNA sequences in the sample encode the same CDR3. This sequence joins TRBV7-3 and TRBJ2-3; 12 bases align to TRBD2. CDR3 length: 20 residues. V was clipped by 2 bases and J by 1 base; unmatched bases: 13. Germline loops: CDR1 SGHTA, CDR2 FQGTGA. The CDR3 is CASSLGVRTSGVEGTDTQYF. CDR3 nucleotide sequence: TGTGCCAGCAGCTTAGGCGTGCGGACTAGCGGGGTTGAGGGCACAGATACGCAGTATTTT.

The J gene is TRBJ2-7, the V gene TRBV12-5; TRBD1 matches 12 bases. The CDR3 has 13 residues. The V segment lost 10 bases and the J segment 7 bases; nucleotides outside the gene matches: 8. Germline-derived CDR1 and CDR2 are LGHNT and FRNRAP. In nucleotides, the CDR3 is TGTGCTACAAAGGGACAGGGGGCGCATGAGCAGTACTTC. Encoded protein: CATKGQGAHEQYF.

A single count supports this clone. V usage is TRBV11-1 and J usage is TRBJ2-5; TRBD2 matches at 11 bases. Germline V CDR1 and CDR2: SGHAT, FQDESV (reference sequence). V lost 4 bases and J lost 1; bases outside the gene matches: 11. This CDR3 has 18 amino acids. CDR3 sequence (DNA): TGTGCCAGCAGCTCTGGTAGCGGGGGGGGACTAAGCCAAGAGACCCAGTACTTC. It encodes CASSSGSGGGLSQETQYF. The full variable domain, rest sourced from reference TRBV11-1 and TRBJ2-5, is EAEVAQSPRYKITEKSQAVAFWCDPISGHATLYWYRQILGQGPELLVQFQDESVVDDSQLPKDRFSAERLKGVDSTLKIQPAELGDSAMYLCASSSGSGGGLSQETQYFGPGTRLLVL.

The chain links TRBV5-1 to TRBJ1-1; tentatively, D is TRBD1 (5 bases). The CDR3 is 16 amino acids. CDR1 is SGHRS, CDR2 YFSETQ, per germline. Trimming took 0 bases from V and 0 from J, leaving 12 bases between them. The CDR3 DNA reads TGCGCCAGCAGCTTGGGTAGGGGCCTCATGAACACTGAAGCTTTCTTT. Amino acid sequence: CASSLGRGLMNTEAFF.

V gene TRBV19 combines with J gene TRBJ1-1; 11 positions agree with TRBD1. Germline CDR1 reads LNHDA; CDR2 reads SQIVND (reference sequence). The V and J ends lost 3 bases and 1 base, in that order; junction bases with no gene match: 16. The CDR3 is 20 residues long. CDR3: CASSIRDRGSLPSRNTEAFF. The DNA for the CDR3 is TGTGCCAGTAGTATCCGGGACAGGGGGTCCTTACCGTCGAGGAACACTGAAGCTTTCTTT.

This clone has only a few counts. The gene calls are TRBV18 and TRBJ1-2; TRBD1 might be the D (5 bases). The CDR3 sequence is 14 residues long. V lost 2 bases and J 5 bases, leaving 12 bases between the germline ends. In germline, CDR1 is KGHSH, CDR2 LQKENI. Written as DNA, the CDR3 is TGTGCCAGCTCACCAGGGGACGCTGTTTATGGCTACACCTTC. Protein sequence: CASSPGDAVYGYTF.

This rearrangement joins TRBV7-9 to TRBJ2-7; D is ambiguous. Germline V lookup: CDR1 SEHNR, CDR2 FQNEAQ (reference sequence). The CDR3 length is 11 residues. With 3 bases removed from V and 6 bases from J, the gap between germline ends came to 6 bases. For the CDR3, the DNA is TGTGCCAGCAGCTTTGCGTCCGAGCAGTACTTC. It yields the protein CASSFASEQYF.